These T cell receptor beta chains were read from a single sample in a study of blood T cell repertoires in COVID-19. This table comes from immunoSEQ multiplex PCR, and its TCRdb copy is limited to in-frame clones, with some not included. The table has more than 300,000 clones, about nine tenths seen once. The material sequenced was peripheral blood. All receptors derive from a woman aged 70-85 years with COVID-19, enrolled during active disease. Both conserved end residues are part of each CDR3. The D gene is left open where the match is weak. Where a row states a size, it is once, few, many or the class of an expanded clone; other rows omit it.

CDR3 protein | CDR3 DNA | D gene | V gene | clone size | J gene
CAAFGSSYNSPLHF | TGTGCCGCGTTTGGGAGCTCCTATAATTCACCCCTCCACTTT | . | TRBV28 | few | TRBJ1-6
CASREANVLTF | TGTGCCAGCCGAGAGGCCAACGTCCTGACTTTC | . | TRBV25-1 | . | TRBJ2-6
CASTRDSLNEKLFF | TGTGCCAGTACCCGGGACAGTCTTAATGAAAAACTGTTTTTT | TRBD1 | TRBV19 | . | TRBJ1-4
CASSLGGPTYEQYF | TGCGCCAGCAGCTTGGGGGGGCCCACCTACGAGCAGTACTTC | . | TRBV5-1 | . | TRBJ2-7
CATSRDEIWDLGDINEKLFF | TGTGCCACCAGCAGAGATGAAATCTGGGACTTAGGGGATATCAATGAAAAACTGTTTTTT | . | TRBV15 | . | TRBJ1-4
CASSYSRSMNTEAFF | TGTGCCAGCAGTTACTCGAGGAGCATGAACACTGAAGCTTTCTTT | . | TRBV6-5 | . | TRBJ1-1
CASSYAGTGELRRGYTF | TGTGCCAGCAGTTACGCCGGGACAGGCGAACTTCGGCGTGGCTACACCTTC | TRBD1 | TRBV28 | . | TRBJ1-2
CASSLDRTQETQYF | TGCGCCAGCAGCTTGGACAGAACCCAAGAGACCCAGTACTTC | . | TRBV5-1 | . | TRBJ2-5
CASSQLAGGLSYEQYF | TGCGCCAGCAGCCAACTAGCGGGGGGCCTCTCCTACGAGCAGTACTTC | TRBD2 | TRBV4-1 | . | TRBJ2-7
CASSLFFRGVMVHEQFF | TGTGCCAGCAGCTTGTTTTTTCGGGGGGTGATGGTCCATGAGCAGTTCTTC | TRBD2 | TRBV5-6 | . | TRBJ2-1
CASSILGAYYSNQPQHF | TGTGCCAGTAGTATCCTAGGGGCGTATTATAGCAATCAGCCCCAGCATTTT | . | TRBV19 | . | TRBJ1-5
CASSSLRGEGGAEYGYTF | TGTGCCAGCAGCAGCTTGCGTGGTGAAGGGGGCGCCGAATATGGCTACACCTTC | TRBD1 | TRBV5-4 | once | TRBJ1-2
CASTFDRPSFSEAFF | TGCGCCAGCACCTTTGACAGGCCTTCCTTTAGTGAAGCTTTCTTT | . | TRBV10-2 | . | TRBJ1-1
CASSMMGGETQYF | TGTGCCAGTAGTATGATGGGGGGGGAGACCCAGTACTTC | TRBD2 | TRBV19 | . | TRBJ2-5
CASSLDSYGYTF | TGTGCCAGCAGCTTGGACAGCTATGGCTACACCTTC | . | TRBV7-2 | . | TRBJ1-2
CSASYPGGEQYF | TGCAGTGCTAGTTATCCAGGGGGCGAGCAGTACTTC | TRBD1 | TRBV20-1 | . | TRBJ2-7
CATSDLGLMTTEAFF | TGTGCCACCAGTGATTTGGGACTCATGACCACTGAAGCTTTCTTT | . | TRBV24-1 | . | TRBJ1-1
CASSRPGTIYNEQFF | TGTGCCAGCAGCCGTCCCGGGACAATCTACAATGAGCAGTTCTTC | . | TRBV3-1/TRBV3-2 | . | TRBJ2-1
CASSQEAGHSYNEQFF | TGCGCCAGCAGCCAAGAAGCGGGACATAGCTACAATGAGCAGTTCTTC | . | TRBV4-1 | . | TRBJ2-1
CASGGQGFEKLFF | TGTGCCAGTGGGGGACAGGGATTTGAAAAACTGTTTTTT | TRBD1 | TRBV19 | . | TRBJ1-4
CASSTQGDQPQHF | TGTGCCAGCAGTACACAGGGGGATCAGCCCCAGCATTTT | TRBD1 | TRBV2 | . | TRBJ1-5
CSASGLTGDRGSNQPQHF | TGCAGTGCTAGTGGATTGACAGGGGATAGAGGTAGCAATCAGCCCCAGCATTTT | TRBD1 | TRBV20-1 | . | TRBJ1-5
CASSPKTGSAGELFF | TGTGCCAGTAGTCCTAAGACAGGGTCGGCCGGGGAGCTGTTTTTT | TRBD1 | TRBV19 | . | TRBJ2-2
CASSSLNSPLHF | TGTGCCAGCAGTTCCCTTAATTCACCCCTCCACTTT | . | TRBV6-5 | . | TRBJ1-6
CATSDGQLNEKLFF | TGTGCCACCAGTGATGGACAGCTTAATGAAAAACTGTTTTTT | . | TRBV24-1 | . | TRBJ1-4
CASSTGQGGSGELFF | TGTGCCAGTAGTACAGGACAGGGCGGGTCCGGGGAGCTGTTTTTT | TRBD1 | TRBV19 | . | TRBJ2-2
CASSLEALAGGHPDTQYF | TGTGCCAGCTCTCTAGAGGCACTAGCGGGGGGGCACCCAGATACGCAGTATTTT | . | TRBV21-1 | . | TRBJ2-3
CASSPAPIGVPYEQYF | TGTGCCAGCAGTCCAGCACCAATAGGGGTTCCCTACGAGCAGTACTTC | . | TRBV21-1 | . | TRBJ2-7
CASSLQRGGSTYEQYF | TGTGCCAGCAGTCTTCAAAGGGGGGGTTCAACCTACGAGCAGTACTTC | . | TRBV7-3 | many | TRBJ2-7
CAISFSGGSTDTQYF | TGTGCCATCAGTTTTAGCGGGGGGAGCACAGATACGCAGTATTTT | TRBD2 | TRBV10-3 | . | TRBJ2-3
CASSLTRATEAFF | TGCGCCAGCAGCCTAACCAGGGCTACTGAAGCTTTCTTT | . | TRBV5-1 | . | TRBJ1-1
CASSGDRDSSEAFF | TGTGCCAGCAGCGGAGACAGGGATTCTTCTGAAGCTTTCTTT | TRBD1 | TRBV9 | once | TRBJ1-1
CASSPGTANTGELFF | TGTGCCAGCAGCCCCGGGACTGCGAACACCGGGGAGCTGTTTTTT | . | TRBV7-3 | . | TRBJ2-2
CASSSQGDATEAFF | TGCGCCAGCAGCTCACAGGGGGATGCCACTGAAGCTTTCTTT | TRBD1 | TRBV5-1 | . | TRBJ1-1
CASGGTANYGYTF | TGTGCCAGCGGGGGGACAGCTAACTATGGCTACACCTTC | TRBD1 | TRBV2 | . | TRBJ1-2
CASSLSSSGGEQYF | TGTGCCAGCAGCTTAAGTAGCTCGGGAGGCGAGCAGTACTTC | TRBD2 | TRBV11-3 | . | TRBJ2-7
CASSPGGKSKETQYF | TGTGCCAGCAGTCCAGGAGGGAAATCTAAGGAGACCCAGTACTTC | . | TRBV2 | . | TRBJ2-5
CASSTGDTVMNTEAFF | TGCGCCAGCAGCACAGGGGACACTGTTATGAACACTGAAGCTTTCTTT | TRBD1 | TRBV5-1 | . | TRBJ1-1
CAWSSLRGTDTQYF | TGTGCCTGGAGTTCCCTCAGGGGCACAGATACGCAGTATTTT | . | TRBV30 | . | TRBJ2-3
CASSPLTGTGKNIQYF | TGTGCCAGCAGCCCCCTAACCGGGACAGGCAAAAACATTCAGTACTTC | TRBD1 | TRBV7-8 | . | TRBJ2-4
CSVGRAANEKLFF | TGCAGCGTTGGCAGGGCCGCTAATGAAAAACTGTTTTTT | . | TRBV29-1 | few | TRBJ1-4